This T cell receptor beta chain stems from a study of blood T cells in healthy people across ages. Overall study findings and caveats: With unsorted PBMCs, a conclusive comparison of naive versus antigen-experienced cells was not possible. Naive CD4+ cell counts and diversity both ran higher in long-lived than in aged donors.

The use of a sample-barcoded 5' primer and a J-beta primer mix characterized a second PCR of 7 to 11 cycles. Per sample, CDR3-containing paired-end reads numbered at least 2.5 million. TCRdb passed the 5' RACE reads through MiXCR, listing each CDR3 protein once. This sample carries 700,000 to 900,000 distinct CDR3 sequences, 53% of them seen once, and the ten largest clones take about 42%. The CDR3 has 13 residues. The germline V gene has CDR1 DFQATT and CDR2 SNEGSKA (reference sequence). Trimming removed 3 bases from V and 1 base from J, with 10 bases in between. Individuals who donated were healthy Caucasians from Russia aged roughly 6 to 90. This clonotype was counted between two and nine times. The target antigen is unknown.

Sequenced material: blood. The chain has TRBV20-1 and TRBJ2-7, with D possibly being TRBD2 (6 bases). The source of this sequence is a man older than 75 in good health. DNA of the CDR3: TGCAGTGCTAGTCCGGGACTTTCCTACGAGCAGTACTTC. As protein: CSASPGLSYEQYF.